This TCR beta chain was captured in a study of beta chain features in type 1 diabetes. Study information: Healthy donors and patients showed comparable age, gender and cell yields. General study findings and limits: When cDNA is sequenced, cells with high TCR expression could be over-represented. All four CD4+ subsets from Type 1 diabetes patients carried moderately but significantly shorter TCRB CDR3s.

Note on this clone: Its specificity is not known.

The study reverse transcribed the entire isolated RNA, so it sequenced expressed TCRB transcripts. This table comes from immunoSEQ multiplex PCR, and its TCRdb copy is limited to in-frame clones, with some not included. Of 900,000 or so clones in the sample, roughly 15% were seen once. CD45RO/CCR7/CD25/CD127/CD95/CD27 staining was used to isolate CD4+ naive, central memory, regulatory and stem cell-like memory cells by sorting. The germline V gene encodes CDR1 SGDLS and CDR2 YYNGEE. V dropped 0 bases and J dropped 6; count of bases not matched to a gene: 6. The CDR3 has 15 residues. This sequence originates from a woman aged 18-35 years in good health. The rearrangement links TRBV9 to TRBJ1-1, with 9 bases lining up with TRBD1. Input material: naive CD4+ T cells from blood. CDR3 sequence (DNA): TGTGCCAGCAGCGTAGCGGGGACAGGGAAGTCTGAAGCTTTCTTT. Translating gives CASSVAGTGKSEAFF.